This T cell receptor (beta chain) was identified during a study of memory CD4+ T cells and cytomegalovirus serostatus. Study details: Healthy Belgian adult donors included about nine CMV-positive and 24 CMV-negative people. Study results and limitations: CMV serostatus prediction reached median AUC around 0.94, or 0.89 with US-trained model. Each of 65 to 75 CMV-associated TCRbeta sequences occurred in one to five individuals.

The sort gate was single viable CD3+CD4+CD8-CD45RO+ cells for memory CD4+ T cells. Serostatus was set by detecting CMV pp150, pp28, p38, p52 IgG. Germline trimming cut 1 base from V and 4 bases from J; bases unmatched to any gene: 11. The length of the CDR3 is 16 residues. Germline V gene sequence: CDR1 GTSNPN, CDR2 SVGIG (reference sequence). TCRdb's table, derived via immunoSEQ multiplex PCR, lists solely in-frame clones and lacks some. The repertoire holds tens of thousands of clones, with around 80% as singletons. Comments on this clone: The antigen is unknown.

The TCR comes from an adult in good health and CMV-seronegative. The source material was memory CD4+ T cells from blood. The rearrangement uses TRBV30 and TRBJ1-1, with 8 nucleotides matching TRBD1. CDR3 bases: TGTGCCTGGAGTGCAACCGGGACAGGTGTTTTCACTGAAGCTTTCTTT. Translating gives CAWSATGTGVFTEAFF.